This T cell receptor (beta chain) is drawn from a study of cytomegalovirus exposure and HLA in healthy donors (dated by TCRdb to between 2016 and 2019). Some background on the complete study: An earlier analysis of approximately 550 of the donors reported about 250 Gb of sequence data and 117 million unique TCR beta sequences from about 200 million T cells. Typing coverage differed by locus: A, B, C, DRB1 and DQB1 were typed in roughly 620-630 donors, DQA1 in about 550, DPA1 in around 610, and DPB1 in 472. The study was designed to test whether signatures of past pathogen exposure could be identified by cataloging public T cell receptors. Several DR-DQ haplotypes were handled as single units for association and clustering, since linkage in the cohort was strong. An early release covering just under 650 HLA-typed donors comprised about 310 gigabases of sequencing data and around 85 million unique TCR sequences. Every repertoire in the discovery cohort had been generated on one and the same sequencing platform. Among some 400 genotyped donors of the cohort, an average of approximately 200,000 unique TCR beta nucleotide sequences was sequenced per donor, of which 15% to 20% were non-productive. In a later genetic analysis, genome-wide SNP genotypes for about three fifths of the roughly 670 donors were used, and that subset was treated as a discovery cohort. Alongside the repertoire data, information on donor age, sex, ethnicity and CMV serostatus was compiled. The genetic ancestry cluster associated with self-reported Caucasian donors included 65% to 90% of the roughly 360 genotyped donors. The T cell repertoires of around 730 subjects were profiled by immunosequencing and related to cytomegalovirus serostatus. A separate validation cohort of more than 100 different subjects was used in addition to the approximately 700-subject first cohort. To study patterns of TCR occurrence, a later analysis re-analyzed previously published TCR beta repertoires from more than 550 donors and added high-resolution HLA genotyping. Both class I and class II loci were covered by HLA typing, at four-digit resolution. High-throughput TCR immunosequencing, statistical association of individual TCRs with disease status, and machine learning were combined to predict cytomegalovirus infection status. The later analysis used no new phenotypic data to find candidate immune exposures, relying instead on TCR beta sequences and their occurrence across donors. An earlier analysis of approximately 580 of the donors used high-throughput TCR beta sequencing to judge whether each TCR beta V gene segment behaved as functional or pseudogenic. Overall study outcomes, separate from this receptor: A later analysis found that most CMV-associated TCR beta chains appeared HLA-restricted, with HLA associations seemingly driven largely by CMV exposure. Three of the identified cytomegalovirus-associated TCR beta chains were confirmed in vitro to be specific for cytomegalovirus antigens. The study listed 150 to 200 TCR beta chains as associated with cytomegalovirus. Compared with equally common non-associated chains, HLA-associated TCR beta chains in a later analysis were more clonally expanded and had lower generation probabilities. In a later analysis, around 17,000 TCR beta sequences were associated with specific HLA alleles at a false discovery rate of 0.05. In a later genetic analysis, fewer N-insertions in productive TCRs were reported among donors in an Asian-associated ancestry cluster than the 666-donor mean. Across donors, most TCR sequences were observed very rarely, whereas some public TCRs were present in many individuals. A later analysis reported that several top co-occurrence clusters appeared linked to parvovirus B19, influenza, CMV and Epstein-Barr virus. A further reported finding was that TCR beta sequences accurately predicted the HLA-A and HLA-B alleles for most subjects in the first cohort. The sequencing pipeline was judged likely to have produced a cluster of highly shared sequence variants as a technical artifact. The cohort was sequenced for TCR beta chains only, and without alpha or paired-chain data the features that could be detected were limited. In both the original and validation cohorts, the classifier was reported to diagnose cytomegalovirus status with high specificity and sensitivity. When HLA alleles, especially DR and DQ, strongly co-occurred, attributing TCR associations to individual alleles was difficult. Linkage disequilibrium might explain the correlated functional status among segregating V segments, but an unknown experimental factor could not be excluded. A later analysis found that TCR association rates varied across HLA loci, with DRB1 alleles showing the most associated TCRs and HLA-C alleles the fewest. According to the authors, the approach could potentially be generalized to other disease states and immunological phenotypes. Because some donors lacked HLA typing at each locus, the association tests relied only on the typed subset. Roughly uniform sequencing depth across donors was assumed in presence/absence analyses, although this assumption may not hold. An association between a missense DCLRE1C variant and V-gene and J-gene trimming of TCR beta chains was found in a later genetic analysis and replicated in an independent cohort. Broadly in line with IMGT annotations, most TCR beta V segments showed up in productive rearrangements about 90% or about 30% of the time in an earlier analysis of several hundred of the donors. The 87-base-pair reads could not distinguish some IMGT-functional V segments, including TRBV6-2 and TRBV6-3, so those segments were excluded. For the cohort, immune exposure information was limited to CMV serostatus. Because counts were too low, about 15 rarely observed V segments, including chromosome 9 orphons, were left out of the earlier analysis of a few hundred of the donors.

The CDR3 holds 15 amino acids from the cysteine to the phenylalanine. Only CDR3 DNA is held: 45 bases, read in frame from base 1. The germline V gene specifies SGDLS as CDR1 and YYNGEE as CDR2. V lost 0 bases and J lost 0 bases; the stretch between them is 8 bases long. The cohort comprised approximately 700 healthy bone marrow donors. All cohort members were sampled while nominally healthy, although unrecorded immune exposures were likely present. The donor tested CMV seronegative, placing the donor among the 350 or so seronegative members of the cohort. A peripheral blood sample was provided by each donor, and peripheral blood mononuclear cells were used for TCR beta sequencing. The Qiagen DNeasy Blood Extraction Kit was used to extract genomic DNA from the blood cell samples. This clone has just one count. The clone's antigen remains unknown. Per-base qualities were not stored, and no clone one base away is much larger.

To prepare the library, the immunoSEQ multiplex PCR assay was applied. For the multiplex PCR, a mixture combining 60 forward primers for TCR Vbeta segments and 13 reverse primers for TCR Jbeta segments was used. Amplification of the CDR3 region of rearranged TCR beta genes was performed with a multiplex PCR assay on genomic DNA. The amplified TCR beta libraries were sequenced on the Illumina HiSeq System as 87-base-pair reads. The published analysis was carried out like this. Across the roughly 600 repertoires, a later analysis counted roughly 84 million unique TCR beta chains, approximately 12 million of which were shared by at least two donors. To remove PCR and sequencing errors, raw reads were error-corrected and collapsed into unique sequences using a nearest-neighbor algorithm that merged closely related sequences. V, D and J gene segments were assigned by aligning CDR3 sequences to IMGT reference sequences. Each retained sequence needed at least a six-nucleotide match to both a V gene segment and a J gene segment. A rearrangement was called productive if the CDR3 had no stop codons and remained in frame with V and J, and every other rearrangement was called non-productive. Following IMGT convention, CDR3 was defined as the stretch from the second conserved V-encoded cysteine to the conserved J-encoded phenylalanine. The earlier analysis of about 590 of the donors excluded sequences that lacked an unambiguous match to a single V gene segment. An earlier analysis of 587 of the donors classified V segments as functional when productive rearrangements were above 56.7% and as segregating when the standard deviation between donors was above 5%. A statistical classification framework was built to diagnose cytomegalovirus status from the catalog of TCR beta chain sequences. In a later analysis, V and J genes were assigned by comparing TCR nucleotide sequences against IMGT/GENE-DB human TR gene sequences. In a later analysis, CDR3 sequences and most-parsimonious VDJ recombination scenarios were assigned using the TCRdist pipeline. In a later analysis, each TCR beta chain was defined by its CDR3 amino acid sequence together with its V-gene family, and reads lacking a unique V-gene family were excluded. To address suspected cross-contamination and a sequencing artifact, a later analysis removed a few hundred highly shared, low-generation-probability nucleotide sequences. A later analysis calculated a clonal expansion index for each public chain from normalized within-repertoire ranks of inferred template counts. A later analysis computed generation probabilities with a VDJ recombination model fitted to out-of-frame rearrangements, and checked the results against IGoR. Hypergeometric tests were used in a later analysis to score TCR-TCR, TCR-HLA and TCR-CMV co-occurrence, with a repertoire-size bias correction applied to the TCR pairs. In a later analysis, false discovery rates were estimated by permuting HLA or CMV assignments 20 times. In a later analysis, co-occurring TCRs were grouped using DBSCAN, with TCRdist sequence similarity added in when clustering inside HLA-allele-positive subsets. For co-occurrence clustering, repertoires with fewer than 30,000 or more than 120,000 public chains were excluded, along with four or five repertoires with anomalous nucleotide sharing. In its TCRdb copy, this immuneACCESS table keeps in-frame sequences only and misses some clones. Where compared with another copy, unresolved V genes explain less than half of these, and the others have no known cause. D and trimming come from the DNA, and the V and J calls and clone size come from that table. The sample includes around 150,000 clones, with 81% observed a single time. The leading ten clones occupy less than 15% of the sample.

The chain links TRBV9 with TRBJ2-3; the D segment cannot be called with confidence. This clonotype was obtained from a woman aged 45-65 years in good health and CMV-seronegative. The material sequenced was PBMCs. The CDR3 corresponds to CASSVERHSTDTQYF. The nucleotide sequence reads TGTGCCAGCAGCGTAGAACGACATAGCACAGATACGCAGTATTTT.